This T cell receptor beta chain was sequenced during a study of shared clonotypes between healthy human individuals (dated by TCRdb to the early 2020s). In the study overall: The cohort included a few men and two women between 18 and 49 years of age. Leukapheresis yielded between about 0.85 and 10 billion PBMCs per donor. For each donor, CD4 naive and CD4 memory were each run on three plates, CD8 naive on two plates, and CD8 memory on one plate. To increase sequencing depth and limit assay-specific biases, different laboratories used diverse techniques to prepare libraries and sequence TCR repertoires. To estimate repertoire size and how much clonotypes are shared between individuals, the study performed deep sequencing of blood TCR repertoires from about five healthy adults.

CD8 naive samples consisted of CD45RO-negative cells that were positively selected for CCR7, yielding a CD45RA+CCR7+ population without TemRA cells. The donors were healthy, HIV-negative adults who had no recently reported acute infections or vaccinations. All donors were Caucasian adults living in Nashville, Tennessee, USA. Blood was obtained by leukapheresis, after which PBMCs were separated by Ficoll-Histopaque density gradient centrifugation and cryopreserved in liquid nitrogen vapor phase. Purity and quantity of every magnetically sorted T cell population were checked by analytical flow cytometry. Each sorted fraction had its genomic DNA isolated and then quantified by UV absorbance on a Nanodrop 2000c. Concerning this clone itself: Its target antigen remains unknown. No qualities accompany the bases; no much larger clone lies one base away.

Based on the germline V gene, the CDR1 and CDR2 sequences are MDHEN and SYDVKM. Germline trimming amounts to 5 bases on V and 2 bases on J, with 10 as the count of junction bases outside the gene matches. Spanning cysteine to phenylalanine, the CDR3 consists of 16 amino acids. The sequence is cut down to CDR3 DNA, 48 bases in frame from base 1. Study-wide conclusions, independent of this receptor: Sampling was restricted to blood, and TCR repertoires in tissue are likely to differ from TCR repertoires in blood. Larger estimated clonotype richness was generally found for naive subsets than for memory subsets. Based on pairwise subsampling, the degree of clonotype sharing among donors was expected to be affected by sequencing depth. Across several donors, around 5% of naive CD4, roughly 3.8% of naive CD8, about 2.3% of memory CD4, and approximately 0.4% of memory CD8 clonotypes were shared. Compared with non-shared clonotypes, the clonotypes found in all four sorted-subset donors had higher generation probabilities. Rarefaction of sorted-subset datasets indicated incomplete sequencing despite the large sequencing depth. Because the study included a small number of donors, the genetic and exposure-history diversity represented was limited.

Using the deep immunoSEQ assay, multiplex PCR amplified TCR CDR3 regions from genomic DNA. Extracted genomic DNA from each cell subset was distributed evenly across all wells of several immunoSEQ 96-well plates, and each plate was treated as a replicate. For sorted subsets, approximately 210 ng genomic DNA, equal to 30,000 to 35,000 T cell genomes, was loaded into each replicate PCR. Purified libraries were measured with a Qubit 3.0 fluorometer, size-checked on a Bioanalyzer 2100, and measured again with the KAPA Library Quantification kit. A separate single-read 150-cycle Illumina NextSeq 550 flow cell was used to sequence each immunoSEQ 96-well plate. The authors' pipeline ran thus. Because only junctional sequences without quality scores were contained in the immunoSEQ output, filtering matching that applied to full-length reads could not be performed. Sequences were annotated with PyIR, a Python wrapper for IgBLAST v1.9, and V/J genes and CDR3 were assigned using IMGT germline references. Any read was removed if the V/J assignment was weak (E-value above 1e-6), the CDR3 was missing, or the read contained stop codons, out-of-frame junctions, or ambiguous translated residues. V3J clonotypes were defined by identical inferred V gene, J gene, and CDR3 amino acid sequence. To compute the percentage overlap between repertoires, the number of shared unique clonotypes was divided by the size of the smaller repertoire. Three approaches were used to assess repertoire richness: RTK rarefaction, the Chao1 estimator, and Recon v2.1 estimates of unobserved clonotypes. Generation probabilities for all TCRbeta clonotypes obtained by the gDNA method from a few donors were computed using OLGA. What TCRdb holds here is the immuneACCESS table cut down to in-frame rearrangements. Part of the clones is not present; checked against another copy, under half of the missing clones reflect an unresolved V gene, and the others are unexplained. The DNA gave D and trimming, while V, J and clone size come from that table. The sample includes about 2.2 million clones, with 85% to 95% observed a single time. Around 1.8% of the sample rests with the top ten.

The V and J genes are TRBV28 and TRBJ2-7; 9 bases in between match TRBD1. The clonotype comes from a man younger than 35 in good health. Some clones in this sample may be carry-over from other donors' samples. What was sequenced was naive CD8+ T cells from PBMCs. The sample's cell subset or site, from its label and the paper: CD45RA+CCR7+. The sequence in DNA is TGTGCCAGCAGTCCTTCCCGGGACAGGGCGACCTACGAGCAGTACTTC. Its protein product is CASSPSRDRATYEQYF. Beyond the CDR3, the reference TRBV28 and TRBJ2-7 genes provide the residues; the full variable domain reads: DVKVTQSSRYLVKRTGEKVFLECVQDMDHENMFWYRQDPGLGLRLIYFSYDVKMKEKGDIPEGYSVSREKKERFSLILESASTNQTSMYLCASSPSRDRATYEQYFGPGTRLTVT.